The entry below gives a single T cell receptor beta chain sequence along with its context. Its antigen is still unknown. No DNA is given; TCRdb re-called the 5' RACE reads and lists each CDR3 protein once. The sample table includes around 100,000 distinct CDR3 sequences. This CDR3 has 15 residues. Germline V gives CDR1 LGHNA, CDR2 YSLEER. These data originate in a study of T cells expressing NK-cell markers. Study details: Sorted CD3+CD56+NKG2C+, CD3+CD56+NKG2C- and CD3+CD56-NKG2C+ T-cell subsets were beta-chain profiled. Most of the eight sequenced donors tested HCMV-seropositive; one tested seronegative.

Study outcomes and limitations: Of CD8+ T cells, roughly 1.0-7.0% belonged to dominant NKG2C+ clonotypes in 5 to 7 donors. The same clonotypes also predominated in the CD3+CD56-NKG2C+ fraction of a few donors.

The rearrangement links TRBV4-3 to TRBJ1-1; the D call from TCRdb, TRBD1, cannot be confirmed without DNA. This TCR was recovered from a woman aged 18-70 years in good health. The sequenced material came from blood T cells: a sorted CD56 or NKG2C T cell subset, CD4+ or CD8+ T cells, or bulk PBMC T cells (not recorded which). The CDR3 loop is CASSQGWGQNTEAFF.